A single sample gave rise to the 16 T cell receptor beta chains below, sequenced in a study of spatial heterogeneity in lung cancer. MiXCR, run by TCRdb on the 5' RACE reads, gives a single entry per CDR3 protein. This table holds several thousand distinct CDR3 sequences, more than 4% found once. Time point specified: sample taken at primary tumor resection. Sequenced here: normal lung tissue next to the tumor, sampled at surgery. Source of these receptors: a female donor with early-stage non-small cell lung cancer.

This sequence joins TRBV2 and TRBJ1-5, with D hard to call. The CDR3 runs to 14 residues. V was pared by 0 bases and J by 7 bases, with 10 bases between. Germline CDR1 SNHLY, CDR2 FYNNEI. The CDR3 loop is CASSEADGVQPQHF. The CDR3 DNA sequence: TGTGCCAGCAGTGAAGCGGATGGGGTGCAGCCCCAGCATTTT.

By sample share, this clonotype is medium-sized. The rearrangement uses TRBV2 and TRBJ1-5; D unresolved. This CDR3 has 13 residues. Trimming cost V 1 base and J 4 bases, with 5 bases left between them. CDR1 and CDR2 from the germline V gene are SNHLY and FYNNEI. CDR3 DNA sequence: TGTGCCAGCAGTGAAGAACTAAATCAGCCCCAGCATTTT. Amino acid sequence: CASSEELNQPQHF. The full variable domain, rest sourced from reference TRBV2 and TRBJ1-5, is EPEVTQTPSHQVTQMGQEVILRCVPISNHLYFYWYRQILGQKVEFLVSFYNNEISEKSEIFDDQFSVERPDGSNFTLKIRSTKLEDSAMYFCASSEELNQPQHFGDGTRLSIL.

This clonotype is termed medium-sized. This sequence joins TRBV3-1 and TRBJ2-1, with 9 nucleotides matching TRBD1. Losses at the gene ends were 3 bases for V and 2 bases for J; bases not matched to a gene: 2. The length of the CDR3 is 15 residues. CDR1 is LGHDT, CDR2 YNNKEL, per germline (reference sequence). The CDR3 loop reads CASSHGDRAYNEQFF. In nucleotides, the CDR3 is TGTGCCAGCAGCCACGGGGACAGGGCCTACAATGAGCAGTTCTTC.

The chain carries TRBV7-6 and TRBJ1-2; TRBD1 aligns across 9 bases. Trimming cost V 5 bases and J 5 bases; bases outside gene matches: 9. The CDR3 extends over 15 amino acids. CDR1 and CDR2 from the germline V gene are SGHVS and FNYEAQ. In DNA, the CDR3 is TGTGCCAGCAGCACAACGGACAGGGGACAGTATGGCTACACCTTC. Amino acid sequence: CASSTTDRGQYGYTF.

By share, this clonotype counts as medium-sized (0.01 to 0.1%). This chain links TRBV7-2 with TRBJ2-1; 8 bases fit TRBD2. V lost 5 bases to trimming and J lost 7 bases; unmatched junction nucleotides: 10. The CDR3 is made up of 15 amino acids. Germline CDR1 and CDR2: SGHTA and FQGNSA. The CDR3 sequence is CASSPQLADGNEQFF. The CDR3 bases are TGTGCCAGCAGCCCCCAACTAGCGGATGGAAATGAGCAGTTCTTC.

This clonotype appeared many times. The chain is built from TRBV10-2 and TRBJ2-3; D remains unclear. From germline, CDR1 is WSHSY and CDR2 SAAADI. V was shortened by 4 bases and J by 5 bases, with 7 bases between the two germline ends. The CDR3 extends over 12 amino acids. Written as DNA, the CDR3 is TGCGCCAGCAGTGCGCGCCGAGATACGCAGTATTTT. This translates into CASSARRDTQYF.

This clonotype is medium-sized. The gene calls are TRBV19 and TRBJ2-5, with a weak D call TRBD1 (6 bases). The germline V gene encodes CDR1 LNHDA and CDR2 SQIVND (reference sequence). The CDR3 runs to 15 residues. Trimming removed 5 bases at V and 5 bases at J, with 18 bases between. CDR3: CASSFQGMSGETQYF. In DNA, the CDR3 is TGTGCCAGTAGTTTCCAGGGGATGAGCGGCGAGACCCAGTACTTC.

The sample holds a few counts of this clonotype. The rearrangement uses TRBV20-1 and TRBJ2-7, with D possibly matching TRBD2 (5 bases). Trimming took 2 bases from V and 7 from J, leaving 18 bases between them. This CDR3 has 14 amino acids. Germline V gene sequence: CDR1 DFQATT, CDR2 SNEGSKA (reference sequence). CDR3 in amino acids: CSARSWTRLGEQYF. The CDR3, as DNA: TGCAGTGCTAGAAGCTGGACTCGCCTCGGGGAGCAGTACTTC.

This clonotype is classed as medium-sized (0.01 to 0.1%). The genes are TRBV29-1 and TRBJ2-6, with TRBD1 as a possible D gene (5 bases). CDR1 and CDR2 (germline): SQVTM, ANQGSEA. The CDR3 is 17 amino acids. The ends were cut back, 5 bases at V and 1 base at J, with 18 bases in the middle. CDR3 sequence reads: CSVWGIQGGSGANVLTF. CDR3 nucleotides: TGCAGCGTTTGGGGTATTCAGGGTGGGTCTGGGGCCAACGTCCTGACTTTC. Filled out from reference TRBV29-1 and TRBJ2-6, the complete variable domain reads SAVISQKPSRDICQRGTSLTIQCQVDSQVTMMFWYRQQPGQSLTLIATANQGSEATYESGFVIDKFPISRPNLTFSTLTVSNMSPEDSSIYLCSVWGIQGGSGANVLTFGAGSRLTVL.

Concerning this clonotype itself: This sequence may be a read error, since a much larger clone differs from it by one base. Here the CDR3 reads CASSMPSNYGYNF. In DNA, the CDR3 is TGTGCCAGCAGCATGCCCTCTAACTATGGCTACAACTTC. The rearrangement uses TRBV7-3 and TRBJ1-2; D not resolved. Per the germline V gene, CDR1 is SGHTA and CDR2 is FQGTGA. This CDR3 region has 13 residues.

This clonotype came up many times. The rearrangement links TRBV7-9 to TRBJ2-5; 13 bases fit TRBD2. J lost 2 bases, V lost 5 bases, and 2 bases had no gene match. Germline loops: CDR1 SEHNR, CDR2 FQNEAQ (reference sequence). The CDR3 extends over 15 amino acids. The CDR3 coding sequence is TGTGCCAGCAGCCCGGGACTAGCGGGGCAAGAGACCCAGTACTTC. Protein: CASSPGLAGQETQYF.

This clonotype is termed medium-sized. CDR3 in amino acids: CASSFRTGRINEQFF. The CDR3 DNA sequence: TGTGCCAGCAGTTTCCGGACAGGGCGAATCAATGAGCAGTTCTTC. V and J are TRBV12-3 or TRBV12-4 and TRBJ2-1; 8 positions agree with TRBD1. This CDR3 has 15 amino acids. Trimming removed 3 bases from V and 6 bases from J; junction bases left unmatched: 7.

At least ten counts were recorded for this clonotype. A read error may produce the germline difference seen at one junction end. V and J are TRBV7-7 and TRBJ2-1; no clear D gene. The CDR3 has 13 amino acids. Per germline, CDR1 SSHAT and CDR2 FNYEAQ (reference sequence). CDR3 loop: CASSFTPGNEQFF. The CDR3 bases are TGTGCTAGCAGCTTCACCCCGGGCAATGAGCAGTTCTTC.

This clonotype was recorded at least ten times. This chain joins TRBV6-2 or TRBV6-3 and TRBJ1-5; possibly TRBD1 for D (6 bases). CDR1 MNHEY and CDR2 SVGEGT come from the germline V gene. Deletions cut 10 bases from V and 7 bases from J, with 17 bases between. CDR3 size: 13 residues. The CDR3 region is CAISGAGIQPQHF. The DNA for the CDR3 is TGTGCCATTTCGGGGGCTGGGATACAGCCCCAGCATTTT.

Judged by abundance, this clonotype is medium-sized (0.01 to 0.1%). The chain recombines TRBV6-5 with TRBJ1-1; TRBD1 agrees at 8 bases. V lost 5 bases to trimming and J lost 4 bases; unmatched junction nucleotides: 6. The CDR3 covers 14 residues. The germline V gene has CDR1 MNHEY and CDR2 SVGAGI. CDR3 sequence (DNA): TGTGCCAGCAGTAGGACAGGGAGGAGCACTGAAGCTTTCTTT. Protein product: CASSRTGRSTEAFF.

This clonotype was detected many times. V usage is TRBV29-1 and J usage is TRBJ2-2; 7 nucleotides agree with TRBD2. CDR1 SQVTM and CDR2 ANQGSEA come from the germline V gene. The V gene end was trimmed by 0 bases and the J gene end by 7 bases; junction bases not matched to a gene: 11. CDR3 size: 16 residues. CDR3 sequence (DNA): TGCAGCGTTGAAGAACGCGGCGGGAGCTGGGGCGGGGAGCTGTTTTTT. Protein product: CSVEERGGSWGGELFF.